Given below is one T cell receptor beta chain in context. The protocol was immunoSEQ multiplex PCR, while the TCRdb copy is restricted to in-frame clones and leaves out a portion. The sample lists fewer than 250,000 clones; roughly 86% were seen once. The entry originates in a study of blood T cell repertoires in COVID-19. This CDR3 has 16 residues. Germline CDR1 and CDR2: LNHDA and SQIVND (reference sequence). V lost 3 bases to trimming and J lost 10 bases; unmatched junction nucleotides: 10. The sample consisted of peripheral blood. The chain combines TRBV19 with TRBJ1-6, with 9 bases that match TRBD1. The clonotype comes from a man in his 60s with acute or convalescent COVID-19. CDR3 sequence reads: CASSMRDRVAKSPLHF. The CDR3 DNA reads TGTGCCAGTAGTATGAGGGACAGGGTCGCGAAATCACCCCTCCACTTT.